The T cell receptor (beta chain) described here comes from a study of cytomegalovirus exposure and HLA in healthy donors. Findings and limits, study-wide: Associated with HLA alleles at 0.05 false discovery rate in a later analysis were fewer than 20,000 TCR beta sequences. TRBV6-2, TRBV6-3 and some other V segments were unresolvable in 87-base-pair reads.

In the PCR, 60 Vbeta and 13 Jbeta primers were used. Clones were sequenced by immunoSEQ multiplex PCR, and TCRdb holds only the in-frame ones, with some missing. This table holds around 210,000 clones, around 83% found once. Regarding this clone: Its antigen is unknown.

Germline-derived CDR1 and CDR2 are SGHNT and YYREEE (reference sequence). The CDR3 is 17 amino acids. Unmatched junction bases numbered 7, after V lost 0 bases and J lost 1 base. This sequence joins TRBV5-4 and TRBJ2-1; 7 bases fit TRBD1. This clonotype originated in a girl aged 2 to 9 in good health and CMV-seronegative. Sequenced sample: PBMCs. The CDR3, as DNA: TGTGCCAGCAGCTTGGGAGGGGGCGTTAGATCCTACAATGAGCAGTTCTTC. Amino acids: CASSLGGGVRSYNEQFF.